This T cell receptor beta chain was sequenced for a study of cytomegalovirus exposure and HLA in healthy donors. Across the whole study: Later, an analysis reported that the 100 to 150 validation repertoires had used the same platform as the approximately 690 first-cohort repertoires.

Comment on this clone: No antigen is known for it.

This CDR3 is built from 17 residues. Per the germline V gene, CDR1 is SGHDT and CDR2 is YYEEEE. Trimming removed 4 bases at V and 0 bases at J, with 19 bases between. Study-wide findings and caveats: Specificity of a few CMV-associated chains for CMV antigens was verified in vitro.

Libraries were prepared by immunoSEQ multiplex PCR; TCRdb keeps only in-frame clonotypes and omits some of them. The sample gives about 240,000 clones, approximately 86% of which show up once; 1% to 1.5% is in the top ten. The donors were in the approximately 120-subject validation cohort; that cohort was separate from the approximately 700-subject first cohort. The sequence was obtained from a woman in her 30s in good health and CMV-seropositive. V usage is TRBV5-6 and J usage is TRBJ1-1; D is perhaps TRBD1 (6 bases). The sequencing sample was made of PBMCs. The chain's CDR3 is CASSPRDRTAVNTEAFF. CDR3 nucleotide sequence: TGTGCCAGCAGCCCCCGGGATCGGACAGCGGTGAACACTGAAGCTTTCTTT.